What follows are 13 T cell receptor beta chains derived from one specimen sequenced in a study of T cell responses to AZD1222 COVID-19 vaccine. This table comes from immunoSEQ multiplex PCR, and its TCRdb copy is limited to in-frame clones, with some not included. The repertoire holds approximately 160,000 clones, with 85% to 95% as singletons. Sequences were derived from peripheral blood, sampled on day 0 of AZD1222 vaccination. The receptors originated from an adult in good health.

As DNA, the CDR3 is TGTGCCACCTTCCGAGGGAATGAGCAGTTCTTC. Translation: CATFRGNEQFF. The V and J genes are TRBV3-1 (or the pseudogene TRBV3-2) and TRBJ2-1; perhaps TRBD2 as D (5 bases). The CDR3 runs 11 residues. Trimming pared 10 bases from V and 7 bases from J, leaving 11 bases between. The V gene's germline CDR1 is LGHDT and CDR2 YNNKEL (reference sequence).

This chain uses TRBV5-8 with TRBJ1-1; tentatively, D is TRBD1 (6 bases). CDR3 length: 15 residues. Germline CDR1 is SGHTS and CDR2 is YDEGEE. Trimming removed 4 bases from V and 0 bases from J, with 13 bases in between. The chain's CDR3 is CASSLGGRVNTEAFF. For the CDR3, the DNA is TGTGCCAGCAGCCTTGGGGGCAGAGTGAACACTGAAGCTTTCTTT.

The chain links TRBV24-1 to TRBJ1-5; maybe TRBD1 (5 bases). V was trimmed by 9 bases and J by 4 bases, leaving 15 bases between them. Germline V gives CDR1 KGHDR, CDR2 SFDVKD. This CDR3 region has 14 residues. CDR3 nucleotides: TGTGCCACCCTACCCGACAGACAGAATCAGCCCCAGCATTTT. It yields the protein CATLPDRQNQPQHF.

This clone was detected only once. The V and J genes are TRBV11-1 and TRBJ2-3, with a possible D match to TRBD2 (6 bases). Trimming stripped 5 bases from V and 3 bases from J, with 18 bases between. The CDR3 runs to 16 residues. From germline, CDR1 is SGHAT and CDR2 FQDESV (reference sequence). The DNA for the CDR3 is TGTGCCAGCAGCCTCCAGGGCGGGGTATCGACAGATACGCAGTATTTT. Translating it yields CASSLQGGVSTDTQYF.

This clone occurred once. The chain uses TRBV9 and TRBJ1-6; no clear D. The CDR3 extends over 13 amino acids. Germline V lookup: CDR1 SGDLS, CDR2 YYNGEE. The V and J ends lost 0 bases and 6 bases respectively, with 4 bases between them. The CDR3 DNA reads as TGTGCCAGCAGCGTAGATCGTAATTCACCCCTCCACTTT. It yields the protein CASSVDRNSPLHF.

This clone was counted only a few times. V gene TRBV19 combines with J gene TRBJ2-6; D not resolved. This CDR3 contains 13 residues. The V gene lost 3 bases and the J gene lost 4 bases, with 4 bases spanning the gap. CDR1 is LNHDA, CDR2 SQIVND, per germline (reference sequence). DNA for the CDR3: TGTGCCAGTAGTATCCCCGGGGCCAACGTCCTGACTTTC. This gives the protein CASSIPGANVLTF.

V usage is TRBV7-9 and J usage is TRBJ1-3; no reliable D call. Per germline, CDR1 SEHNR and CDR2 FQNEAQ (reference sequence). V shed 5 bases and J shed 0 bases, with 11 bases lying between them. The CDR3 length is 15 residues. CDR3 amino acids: CASSLGPLSGNTIYF. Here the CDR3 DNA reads TGTGCCAGCAGCCTAGGGCCGCTCTCTGGAAACACCATATATTTT. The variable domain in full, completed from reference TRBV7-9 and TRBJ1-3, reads DTGVSQNPRHKITKRGQNVTFRCDPISEHNRLYWYRQTLGQGPEFLTYFQNEAQLEKSRLLSDRFSAERPKGSFSTLEIQRTEQGDSAMYLCASSLGPLSGNTIYFGEGSWLTVV.

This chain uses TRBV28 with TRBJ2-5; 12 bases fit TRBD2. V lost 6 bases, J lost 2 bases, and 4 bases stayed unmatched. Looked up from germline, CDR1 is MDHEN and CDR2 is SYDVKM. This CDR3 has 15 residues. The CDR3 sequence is CASRLAGGVQETQYF. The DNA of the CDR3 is TGTGCCAGCAGACTAGCGGGGGGCGTTCAAGAGACCCAGTACTTC.

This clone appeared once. CDR3 nucleotides: TGTGCCAGCAGTTTAGGGAATGAAGCTTTCTTT. Residues: CASSLGNEAFF. The rearrangement links TRBV12-3 or TRBV12-4 to TRBJ1-1; D gene uncertain. Trimming stripped 1 base from V and 7 bases from J, with 4 bases between. The CDR3 has 11 residues.

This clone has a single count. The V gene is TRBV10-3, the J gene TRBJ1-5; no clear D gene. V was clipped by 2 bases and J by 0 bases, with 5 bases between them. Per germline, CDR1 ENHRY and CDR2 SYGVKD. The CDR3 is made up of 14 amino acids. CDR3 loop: CAISEQYSNQPQHF. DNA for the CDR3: TGTGCCATCAGTGAGCAGTATAGCAATCAGCCCCAGCATTTT.

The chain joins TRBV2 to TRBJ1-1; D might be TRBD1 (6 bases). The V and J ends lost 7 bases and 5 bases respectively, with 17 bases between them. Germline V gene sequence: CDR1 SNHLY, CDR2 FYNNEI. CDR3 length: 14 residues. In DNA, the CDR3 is TGTGCCAGCACCAAGACAGGTATGGTTACTGAAGCTTTCTTT. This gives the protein CASTKTGMVTEAFF.

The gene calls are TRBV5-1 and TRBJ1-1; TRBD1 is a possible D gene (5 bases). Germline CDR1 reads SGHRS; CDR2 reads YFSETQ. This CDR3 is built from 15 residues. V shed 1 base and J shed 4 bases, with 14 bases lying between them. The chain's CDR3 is CASSLRRDASTEAFF. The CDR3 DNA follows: TGCGCCAGCAGCTTGCGCAGGGACGCGAGCACTGAAGCTTTCTTT.

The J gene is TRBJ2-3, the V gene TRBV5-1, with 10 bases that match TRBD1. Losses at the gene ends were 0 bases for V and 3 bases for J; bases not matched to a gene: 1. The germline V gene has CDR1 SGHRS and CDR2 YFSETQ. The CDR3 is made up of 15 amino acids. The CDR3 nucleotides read TGCGCCAGCAGCTTGGGGACAGGGGGGACAGATACGCAGTATTTT. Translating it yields CASSLGTGGTDTQYF.